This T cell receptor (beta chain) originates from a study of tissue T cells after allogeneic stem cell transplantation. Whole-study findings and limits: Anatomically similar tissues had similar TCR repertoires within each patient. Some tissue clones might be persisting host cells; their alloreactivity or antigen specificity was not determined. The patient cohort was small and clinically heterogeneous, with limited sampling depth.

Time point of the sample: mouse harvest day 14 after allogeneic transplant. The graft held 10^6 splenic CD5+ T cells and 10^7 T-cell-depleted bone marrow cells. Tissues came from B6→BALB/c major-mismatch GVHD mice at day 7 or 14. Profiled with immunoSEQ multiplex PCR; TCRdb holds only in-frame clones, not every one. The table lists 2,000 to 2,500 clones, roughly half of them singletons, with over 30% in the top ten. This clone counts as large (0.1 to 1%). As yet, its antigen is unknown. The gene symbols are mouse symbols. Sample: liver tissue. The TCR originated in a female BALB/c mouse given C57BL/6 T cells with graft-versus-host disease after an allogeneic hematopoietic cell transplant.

The sequenced CDR3 bases are TGTGCTAGCAGGGGACTTTTTGAACAGTAC. Amino acid sequence: CASRGLFEQY. The entire CDR3 protein reads CASRGLFEQYF. This chain uses TRBV29 with TRBJ2-7; D may be TRBD2 (6 bases). The CDR3 extends 1 residue past the end of the read, so its final part is completed from the germline J gene. Germline CDR1 is MSHET and CDR2 is SYDVDS. The CDR3 runs to 11 residues. The V end was cut by 6 bases, the J end by 6 bases, with 9 bases between.